The 9 T cell receptor beta chains below were found in one sample sequenced in a study of CD8 T cells in Susac syndrome. With random hexamers, reverse transcription was performed on about 0.5 to 1 ug of RNA. A single record per CDR3 protein comes from TCRdb applying MiXCR to the immunoSEQ multiplex PCR reads. The top ten clones hold nearly 0.2% of a sample with some 57,000 distinct CDR3 sequences, more than 80% of them seen once. Sequenced input: CD8+ T cells from PBMCs. The receptors shown here come from a human donor in good health.

The V gene is TRBV7-7, the J gene TRBJ2-2; D possibly corresponds to TRBD1 (5 bases). There are 14 residues in the CDR3. CDR1 is SSHAT and CDR2 is FNYEAQ in the germline V gene (reference sequence). The V end was cut by 5 bases, the J end by 6 bases, with 13 bases between. The CDR3 sequence is CASSPSPGPGELFF. The CDR3 DNA reads TGTGCCAGCAGCCCCTCGCCAGGGCCCGGGGAGCTGTTTTTT.

The chain carries TRBV3-1 and TRBJ1-1, with 7 nucleotides matching TRBD1. CDR1 LGHDT and CDR2 YNNKEL come from the germline V gene (reference sequence). Trimming took 7 bases from V and 4 from J; bases not matched to a gene: 9. The CDR3 is made up of 14 amino acids. The CDR3 DNA reads as TGTGCCAGCACCCAGGGGGGGCTGGGCACTGAAGCTTTCTTT. This codes for CASTQGGLGTEAFF. Supplemented by reference TRBV3-1 and TRBJ1-1, the full variable domain reads DTAVSQTPKYLVTQMGNDKSIKCEQNLGHDTMYWYKQDSKKFLKIMFSYNNKELIINETVPNRFSPKSPDKAHLNLHINSLELGDSAVYFCASTQGGLGTEAFFGQGTRLTVV.

The chain couples TRBV5-1 to TRBJ1-1, with TRBD1 identical over 9 bases. Germline-derived CDR1 and CDR2 are SGHRS and YFSETQ. The CDR3 is 16 residues long. J was trimmed by 5 bases and V by 3 bases; bases with no gene match: 11. DNA for the CDR3: TGCGCCAGCAGCTGGGATTTCGACAGGGGGAGGACTGAAGCTTTCTTT. It specifies CASSWDFDRGRTEAFF.

This clonotype was seen just once. V gene TRBV7-3 combines with J gene TRBJ2-3; no firm D call. The germline CDR1 and CDR2 sequences are SGHTA and FQGTGA. Trimming stripped 3 bases from V and 1 base from J, with 5 bases between. CDR3 length: 13 amino acids. CDR3 in amino acids: CASSLMGTDTQYF. Here the CDR3 DNA reads TGTGCCAGCAGCTTGATGGGCACAGATACGCAGTATTTT.

The chain carries TRBV29-1 and TRBJ1-2, with TRBD1 as a possible D gene (5 bases). Germline V gene lookup returns CDR1 SQVTM and CDR2 ANQGSEA. The CDR3 totals 13 residues. Trimming cost V 7 bases and J 6 bases, with 18 bases left between them. The CDR3 sequence: CSAGRGVLDGYTF. As DNA, the CDR3 is TGCAGCGCTGGCCGGGGGGTCCTAGATGGCTACACCTTC.

CDR3: CASSFGGEYYEQYF. The CDR3 DNA reads as TGTGCCAGCAGCTTCGGTGGCGAATACTACGAGCAGTACTTC. This chain joins TRBV6-5 and TRBJ2-7; D is unresolved. Trimming cost V 6 bases and J 3 bases, with 15 bases left between them. CDR3 length equals 14 residues. Germline CDR1 is MNHEY and CDR2 is SVGAGI.

The chain recombines TRBV19 with TRBJ1-5; tentative D call: TRBD1 (5 bases). This CDR3 contains 14 residues. Germline V CDR1 and CDR2: LNHDA, SQIVND (reference sequence). V was trimmed by 7 bases and J by 7 bases, leaving 17 bases between them. CDR3 amino acids: CASTDRGFMQPQHF. The CDR3 DNA is TGTGCCAGTACCGACAGAGGGTTCATGCAGCCCCAGCATTTT.

CDR3: CASSLWDRAKETQYF. DNA of the CDR3: TGTGCCAGCAGCCTATGGGACAGGGCTAAAGAGACCCAGTACTTC. The chain carries TRBV13 and TRBJ2-5; 9 nucleotides match TRBD1. CDR3 length equals 15 residues. CDR1 is PRHDT, CDR2 FYEKMQ, per germline (reference sequence). The ends lost 5 bases at V and 3 bases at J; junction bases unmatched: 7.

The chain joins TRBV27 to TRBJ2-3, with 7 bases fitting TRBD2. The V gene end was trimmed by 6 bases and the J gene end by 11 bases; junction bases not matched to a gene: 17. Germline V gene data show CDR1 as MNHEY and CDR2 as SMNVEV (reference sequence). This CDR3 has 15 residues. The CDR3 sequence is CASSPEPNQRGMQYF. The CDR3 DNA sequence: TGTGCCAGCAGCCCCGAACCTAACCAGCGGGGAATGCAGTATTTT.